The count of the clone carrying this T cell receptor beta chain is one. Germline assignment: CDR1 SQVTM and CDR2 ANQGSEA. This CDR3 has 12 residues. The V and J ends lost 5 bases and 4 bases respectively, with 9 bases between them. In the original analysis: Using reference gene primer amplification, nucleated cell counts were estimated. Assay: immunoSEQ multiplex PCR; the TCRdb copy retains only in-frame clones and omits some. V and J calls and clone size are those listed in that table; D and trimming were worked out from the DNA. The repertoire holds 110,000 to 150,000 clones, around 77% seen once, with 7% to 9% in the top ten. These data originate in a study of blood T cell repertoires in COVID-19.

The receptor was derived from a man aged 45-65 years with active or convalescent COVID-19. The sample comprised peripheral blood. The J gene is TRBJ1-5, the V gene TRBV29-1; perhaps TRBD1 as D (5 bases). The CDR3 is CSVRGGNQPQHF. CDR3 bases: TGCAGCGTTAGGGGTGGTAATCAGCCCCAGCATTTT.